One and the same sample provided the 14 T cell receptor beta chains below, sequenced in a study of T-cell memory formation after mild COVID-19. From the 5' RACE reads, TCRdb called clonotypes with MiXCR, one entry per CDR3 protein. The sample yields tens of thousands of distinct CDR3 sequences, about a quarter seen once. Sequences were obtained from PBMCs or a T cell subset sorted from them (not recorded which). The receptor source for this set is a man between 18 and 35 years old who had mild COVID-19 (a few samples of this study predate the infection). Cell type and time point are not known.

The chain combines TRBV12-3 or TRBV12-4 with TRBJ1-5; TRBD1 might be the D (6 bases). Trimming stripped 7 bases from V and 6 bases from J, with 16 bases between. The CDR3 contains 14 residues. This CDR3 is CASTSSGGFQPQHF. In DNA form, the CDR3 reads TGTGCCAGCACCTCGAGCGGGGGCTTTCAGCCCCAGCATTTT.

The rearrangement links TRBV9 to TRBJ1-2, with TRBD1 matching over 9 bases. The CDR3 has 15 residues. After removal of 5 bases from V and 1 base from J, the junction contained 6 bases not matched to a gene. CDR1 is SGDLS and CDR2 is YYNGEE in the germline V gene. The DNA for the CDR3 is TGTGCCAGCAGAGCCGGGACAGGGTTTAACTATGGCTACACCTTC. This translates into CASRAGTGFNYGYTF.

This clonotype was seen only a few times. As DNA, the CDR3 is TGTGCCAGCAGTTACCACCTGTCTGGAGAGACCCAGTACTTC. Translated, it gives CASSYHLSGETQYF. The chain recombines TRBV6-5 with TRBJ2-5; D gene uncertain. Germline V gene lookup returns CDR1 MNHEY and CDR2 SVGAGI. The CDR3 runs to 14 residues. Trimming shortened V by 2 bases and J by 4 bases, and 11 bases separated the two germline ends.

In its sample, this clonotype was seen a few times. The V call is TRBV7-8, the J call TRBJ2-5; 7 bases fit TRBD1. In germline, CDR1 is SGHVS, CDR2 FQNEAQ. The length of the CDR3 is 14 residues. The V gene end was trimmed by 3 bases and the J gene end by 2 bases; junction bases not matched to a gene: 3. The CDR3 sequence is CASSLDRLQETQYF. In nucleotides, the CDR3 is TGTGCCAGCAGCTTGGACAGGCTACAAGAGACCCAGTACTTC. Full variable domain (remainder filled in from reference TRBV7-8 and TRBJ2-5): GAGVSQSPRYKVAKRGQDVALRCDPISGHVSLFWYQQALGQGPEFLTYFQNEAQLDKSGLPSDRFFAERPEGSVSTLKIQRTQQEDSAVYLCASSLDRLQETQYFGPGTRLLVL.

The chain has TRBV5-1 and TRBJ2-2; perhaps D is TRBD1 or TRBD2 (5 bases each). Trimming took 4 bases from V and 0 from J, leaving 7 bases between them. Per germline, CDR1 SGHRS and CDR2 YFSETQ. CDR3 length equals 14 residues. CDR3 DNA sequence: TGCGCCAGCAGCGGGACCACGAACACCGGGGAGCTGTTTTTT. It codes for CASSGTTNTGELFF. Complete variable domain (other parts from reference TRBV5-1 and TRBJ2-2): KAGVTQTPRYLIKTRGQQVTLSCSPISGHRSVSWYQQTPGQGLQFLFEYFSETQRNKGNFPGRFSGRQFSNSRSEMNVSTLELGDSALYLCASSGTTNTGELFFGEGSRLTVL.

The V gene is TRBV12-3 or TRBV12-4, the J gene TRBJ2-5; D unresolved. V shed 5 bases and J shed 2 bases, with 12 bases lying between them. The CDR3 sequence is 14 residues long. The CDR3 region has the DNA TGTGCCAGCAGTCTCTGGGTCGTACAAGAGACCCAGTACTTC. This sequence encodes CASSLWVVQETQYF.

This clonotype turned up a few times. The rearrangement uses TRBV12-3 or TRBV12-4 and TRBJ1-1, with 9 bases matching TRBD1. The CDR3 runs to 15 residues. The V segment lost 8 bases and the J segment 1 base; nucleotides outside the gene matches: 8. CDR3 in amino acids: CASVKKGQGNTEAFF. The CDR3 region has the DNA TGTGCCAGCGTCAAAAAGGGACAGGGGAACACTGAAGCTTTCTTT.

The CDR3 sequence is CASSQDLSSTYNEQFF. The CDR3 coding sequence is TGTGCCAGCAGCCAAGACTTGTCCAGCACCTACAATGAGCAGTTCTTC. The V and J genes are TRBV3-1 and TRBJ2-1; D gene unclear. The V gene's germline CDR1 is LGHDT and CDR2 YNNKEL (reference sequence). The CDR3 loop spans 16 amino acids. V dropped 0 bases and J dropped 2 bases, with 11 bases sitting between them.

The chain is built from TRBV7-9 and TRBJ2-5; TRBD2 is a possible D gene (6 bases). The CDR3 extends over 14 amino acids. Germline CDR1 is SEHNR and CDR2 is FQNEAQ (reference sequence). V was clipped by 4 bases and J by 5 bases, with 14 bases between them. The CDR3 sequence: CASSSVGGFETQYF. Written as DNA, the CDR3 is TGTGCCAGCAGCTCCGTGGGGGGTTTCGAGACCCAGTACTTC.

The chain uses TRBV3-1 and TRBJ2-7; TRBD2 aligns across 7 bases. The junction had 11 bases not matched to a gene; V was cut back by 4 bases and J by 2 bases. This CDR3 region has 16 residues. Germline values: CDR1 LGHDT, CDR2 YNNKEL (reference sequence). DNA for the CDR3: TGTGCCAGCAGCCCCCCACGGGCTAGCGGAACCTACGAGCAGTACTTC. It yields the protein CASSPPRASGTYEQYF.

This clonotype showed up many times. The rearrangement links TRBV20-1 to TRBJ2-4; tentative D call: TRBD1 (6 bases). Germline V gene lookup returns CDR1 DFQATT and CDR2 SNEGSKA (reference sequence). Deletions cut 4 bases from V and 0 bases from J, with 10 bases between. This CDR3 is built from 14 residues. In DNA form, the CDR3 reads TGCAGTGCTAAAGGACAGACAGCCAAAAACATTCAGTACTTC. Encoded protein: CSAKGQTAKNIQYF.

This clonotype was observed a single time. The CDR3, as DNA: TGTGCCAGCAGCCCATATCCCCCTCAGCCCCAGCATTTT. Translated, it gives CASSPYPPQPQHF. J is TRBJ1-5 and V is TRBV4-2; D unclear. V was pared by 4 bases and J by 6 bases, with 10 bases between. The germline gives CDR1 LGHNA, CDR2 YNFKEQ. This CDR3 contains 13 residues.

V is TRBV7-2 and J is TRBJ1-2; D not certain. Trimming took 8 bases from V and 1 from J, leaving 14 bases between them. The CDR3 has 14 amino acids. Germline CDR1 reads SGHTA; CDR2 reads FQGNSA. CDR3 in DNA: TGTGCCAGCTTCCGGGAAAACCTTAACTATGGCTACACCTTC. Protein: CASFRENLNYGYTF.

The chain couples TRBV10-3 to TRBJ2-7; 11 bases match TRBD2. The CDR3 has 14 amino acids. J was trimmed by 2 bases and V by 6 bases; bases with no gene match: 3. Germline CDR1 is ENHRY and CDR2 is SYGVKD. In nucleotides, the CDR3 is TGTGCCATCAGGGGACTAGCGGATGCCTACGAGCAGTACTTC. Amino acids: CAIRGLADAYEQYF.